Given below is one TCR beta chain in context. The antigen remains undetermined. The germline CDR1 and CDR2 sequences are LGHNA and YSLEER. This CDR3 spans 15 amino acids. Trimming removed 0 bases at V and 0 bases at J, with 9 bases between. These data come from a study of persistence of HIV-infected CD4 T cells. The immunoSEQ assay was version 4, run in survey mode. Assay used: immunoSEQ multiplex PCR; TCRdb lists only in-frame clones, some missing. This table holds about 46,000 clones, over 80% found once. Study results and caveats: CMV- and Gag-responding cells had lower TCRbeta richness than CD3/CD28-responding cells.

This nonspecific control used anti-CD3/anti-CD28 bead stimulation of CD4+ T cells. Sorting of responding CD4+ T cells relied on upregulated CD40 ligand together with CD69. Stimulated PBMCs had first been depleted of CD8+ T cells. Sequencing was performed on CD4+ T cells sorted from PBMCs after approximately 20-hour stimulation, taken from a patient who received antiretroviral therapy. The chain is built from TRBV4-3 and TRBJ2-7; D is undetermined. This TCR was recovered from an adult woman with HIV who was CMV-seropositive. CDR3 sequence reads: CASSQDIGGSYEQYF. As DNA, the CDR3 is TGCGCCAGCAGCCAAGATATAGGCGGCTCCTACGAGCAGTACTTC.